The present entry profiles one TCR beta chain with its context. The CDR3 is made up of 16 amino acids. Germline V lookup: CDR1 SEHNR, CDR2 FQNEAQ (reference sequence). V dropped 7 bases and J dropped 7 bases, with 22 bases sitting between them. This sample was included in a study of preoperative IRX-2 immunotherapy in early breast cancer. Assay used: immunoSEQ multiplex PCR; TCRdb lists only in-frame clones, some missing. In the table there are tens of thousands of clones, about 96% of which are singletons. Treatment here: preoperative locoregional IRX-2 cytokine immunotherapy. The receptor's source is a human donor with breast cancer. This rearrangement joins TRBV7-9 to TRBJ2-2, with D possibly matching TRBD2 (5 bases). Sample collection was performed from a patient treated with IRX-2 immunotherapy. The CDR3 DNA is TGTGCCAGCACCGACCCGGGGATCCCTAACGGCGGGGAGCTGTTTTTT. This codes for CASTDPGIPNGGELFF.